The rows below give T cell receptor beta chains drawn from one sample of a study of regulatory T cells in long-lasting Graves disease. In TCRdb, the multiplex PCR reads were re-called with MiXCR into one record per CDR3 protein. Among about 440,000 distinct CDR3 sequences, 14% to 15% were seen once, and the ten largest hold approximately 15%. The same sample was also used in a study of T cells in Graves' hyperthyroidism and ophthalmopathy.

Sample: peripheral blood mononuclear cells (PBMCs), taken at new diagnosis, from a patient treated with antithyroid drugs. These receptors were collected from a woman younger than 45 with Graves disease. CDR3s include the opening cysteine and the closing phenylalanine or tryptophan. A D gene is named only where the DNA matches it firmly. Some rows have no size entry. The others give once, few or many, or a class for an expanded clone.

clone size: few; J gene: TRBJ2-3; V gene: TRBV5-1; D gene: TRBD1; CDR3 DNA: TGTGCCAGCAGCCGGGACAGGGGGGCCACAGATACGCAGTATTTT; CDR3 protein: CASSRDRGATDTQYF
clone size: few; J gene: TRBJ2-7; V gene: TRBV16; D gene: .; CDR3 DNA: TGTGCCAGCAGCTTGAGATCTACTAGTAATCACGAGCAGTACTTC; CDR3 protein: CASSLRSTSNHEQYF
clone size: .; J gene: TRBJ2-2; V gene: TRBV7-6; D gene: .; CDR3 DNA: TGTGCCAGCTCGTCTGAGGACAGAGGTTTAACCGGGGAGCTGTTTTTT; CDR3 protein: CASSSEDRGLTGELFF
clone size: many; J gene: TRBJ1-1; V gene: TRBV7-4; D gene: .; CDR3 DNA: TGTGCCAGCAGCACCCTTACGGGAGAGGGGAAGACCACTGAAGCTTTCTTT; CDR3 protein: CASSTLTGEGKTTEAFF
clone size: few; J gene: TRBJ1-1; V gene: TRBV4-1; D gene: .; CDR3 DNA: TGCGCCAGCAGCCAAGATGCAGGGTCGGCGAACACTGAAGCTTTCTTT; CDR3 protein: CASSQDAGSANTEAFF
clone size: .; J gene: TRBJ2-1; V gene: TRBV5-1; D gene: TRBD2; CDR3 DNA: TGCGCCAGCAGCTTCCCTCTAGCGGGAGGCCGCCCTAGCAATGAGCAGTTCTTC; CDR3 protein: CASSFPLAGGRPSNEQFF
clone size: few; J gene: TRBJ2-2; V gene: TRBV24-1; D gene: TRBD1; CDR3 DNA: TGTGCCACCAGTGATCCCGGACAGGGGGCTATCACCGGGGAGCTGTTTTTT; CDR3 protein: CATSDPGQGAITGELFF
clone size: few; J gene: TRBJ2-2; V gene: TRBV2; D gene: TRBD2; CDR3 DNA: TGTGCCAGCAGGGGGACTAGGGGCTTTACCGGGGAGCTGTTTTTT; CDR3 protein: CASRGTRGFTGELFF
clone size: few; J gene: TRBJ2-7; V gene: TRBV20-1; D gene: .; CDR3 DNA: TGCAGTGCTAGAGATCGCGTTGGGGGCGAGCAGTACTTC; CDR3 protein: CSARDRVGGEQYF
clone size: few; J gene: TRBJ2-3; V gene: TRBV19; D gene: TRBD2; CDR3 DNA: TGTGCCAGTAGTGGGATGGCGGGAGGGTTCGATACGCAGTATTTT; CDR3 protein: CASSGMAGGFDTQYF
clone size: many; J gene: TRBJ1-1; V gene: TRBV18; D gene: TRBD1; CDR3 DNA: TGTGCCAGCTCACAAAGACAGGGGACGAACACTGAAGCTTTCTTT; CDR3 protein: CASSQRQGTNTEAFF
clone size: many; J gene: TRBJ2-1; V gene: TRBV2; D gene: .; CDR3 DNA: TGTGCCAGCAGTGAGGAGGTCAATGAGCAGTTCTTC; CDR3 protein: CASSEEVNEQFF
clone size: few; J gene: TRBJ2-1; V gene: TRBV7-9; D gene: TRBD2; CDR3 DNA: TGTGCCAGCAGCCTTACTGCGGGAGGGCCAGGTGAGCAGTTCTTC; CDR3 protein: CASSLTAGGPGEQFF
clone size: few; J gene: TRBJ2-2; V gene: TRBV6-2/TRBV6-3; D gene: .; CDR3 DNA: TGTGCCAGCAGTTTGTCCCGGGACTCCCTACCACGCGGGGAGCTGTTTTTT; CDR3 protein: CASSLSRDSLPRGELFF
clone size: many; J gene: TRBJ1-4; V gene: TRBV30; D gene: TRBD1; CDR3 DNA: TGTGCCTGGAATACAGGGGGCTTTGGTAATGAAAAACTGTTTTTT; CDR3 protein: CAWNTGGFGNEKLFF
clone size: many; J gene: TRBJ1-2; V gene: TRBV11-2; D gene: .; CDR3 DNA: TGTGCCAGCAGCTTAGACTGGCTCCAACAGGGTGGCTACACCTTC; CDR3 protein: CASSLDWLQQGGYTF
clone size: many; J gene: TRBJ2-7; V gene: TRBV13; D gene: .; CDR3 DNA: TGTGCCAGCAGTCTAGGGGCGGGGCCTTCCCACGAGCAGTACTTC; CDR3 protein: CASSLGAGPSHEQYF
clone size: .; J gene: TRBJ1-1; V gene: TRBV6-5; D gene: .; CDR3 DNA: TGTGCCAGCAGTTCGGTTGGAAACACTGAAGCTTTCTTT; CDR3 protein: CASSSVGNTEAFF
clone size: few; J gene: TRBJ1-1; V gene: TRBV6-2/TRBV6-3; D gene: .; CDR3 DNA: TGTGCCAGCAACGAAGATAACAGGGTAAACACTGAAGCTTTCTTT; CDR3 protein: CASNEDNRVNTEAFF
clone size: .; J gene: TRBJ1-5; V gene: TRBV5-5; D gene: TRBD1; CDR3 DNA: TGTGCCAGCAGCACGGGACAGGAGGGTCTCTGGAGCAATCAGCCCCAGCATTTT; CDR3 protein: CASSTGQEGLWSNQPQHF
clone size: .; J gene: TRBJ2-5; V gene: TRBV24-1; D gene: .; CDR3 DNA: TGTGCCACCAGTGATGGGGACTCTCAAGAGACCCAGTACTTC; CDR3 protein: CATSDGDSQETQYF
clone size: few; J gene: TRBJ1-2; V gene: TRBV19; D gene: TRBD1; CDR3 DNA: TGTGCCAGTAGTATGACAGGGTTTTATGGCTACACCTTC; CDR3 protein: CASSMTGFYGYTF
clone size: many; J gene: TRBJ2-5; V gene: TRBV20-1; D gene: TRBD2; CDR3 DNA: TGCAGTGCTAGAGACCGACTAGCGGGAGCGGGTGAGACCCAGTACTTC; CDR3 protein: CSARDRLAGAGETQYF
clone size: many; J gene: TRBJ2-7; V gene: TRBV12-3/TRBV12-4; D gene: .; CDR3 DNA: TGTGCCAGTCCGAACACGGGGGGCCGCTACGAGCAGTACTTC; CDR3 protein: CASPNTGGRYEQYF
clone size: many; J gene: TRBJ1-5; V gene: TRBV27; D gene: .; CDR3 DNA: TGTGCCAGCAGTTCGGCGGGGGCAGGAGGCAATCAGCCCCAGCATTTT; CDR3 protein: CASSSAGAGGNQPQHF
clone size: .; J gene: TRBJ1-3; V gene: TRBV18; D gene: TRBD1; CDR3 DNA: TGTGCCAGCTCACAGGGACAGCCGTCTGGAAACACCATATATTTT; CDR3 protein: CASSQGQPSGNTIYF